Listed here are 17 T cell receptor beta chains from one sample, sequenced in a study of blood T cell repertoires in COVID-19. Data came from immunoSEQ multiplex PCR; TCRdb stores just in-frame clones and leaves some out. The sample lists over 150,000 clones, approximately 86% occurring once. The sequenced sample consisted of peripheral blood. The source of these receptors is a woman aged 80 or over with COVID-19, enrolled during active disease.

CDR3 DNA: TGTGCCAGTAGTAGTTCCGGCACCGGGGAGCTGTTTTTT. Its translation is CASSSSGTGELFF. The genes are TRBV19 and TRBJ2-2; D unresolved. Germline V CDR1 and CDR2: LNHDA, SQIVND (reference sequence). The CDR3 covers 13 residues. V was clipped by 4 bases and J by 4 bases, with 7 bases between them.

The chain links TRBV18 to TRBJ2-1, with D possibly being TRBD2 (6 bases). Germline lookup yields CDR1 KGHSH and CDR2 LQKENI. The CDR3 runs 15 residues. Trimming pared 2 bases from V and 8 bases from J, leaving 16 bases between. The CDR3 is CASSPRFTAGDEQFF. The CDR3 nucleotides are TGTGCCAGCTCACCAAGGTTCACAGCGGGCGATGAGCAGTTCTTC.

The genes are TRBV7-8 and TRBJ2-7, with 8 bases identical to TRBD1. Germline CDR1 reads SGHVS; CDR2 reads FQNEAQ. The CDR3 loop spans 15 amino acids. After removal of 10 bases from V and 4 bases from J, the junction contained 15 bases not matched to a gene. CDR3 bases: TGTGCCACCTTTTCCCCCTCCGACAGGGGTTACGAGCAGTACTTC. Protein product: CATFSPSDRGYEQYF.

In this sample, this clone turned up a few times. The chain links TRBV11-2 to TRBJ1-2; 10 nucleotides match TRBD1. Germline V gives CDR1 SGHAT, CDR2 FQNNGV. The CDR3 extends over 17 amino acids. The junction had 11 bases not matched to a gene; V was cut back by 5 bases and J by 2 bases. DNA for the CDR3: TGTGCCAGCAGCACCCCCCGAGTGGGACAGGGGAACTATGGCTACACCTTC. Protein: CASSTPRVGQGNYGYTF. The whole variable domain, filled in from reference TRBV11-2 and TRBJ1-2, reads EAGVAQSPRYKIIEKRQSVAFWCNPISGHATLYWYQQILGQGPKLLIQFQNNGVVDDSQLPKDRFSAERLKGVDSTLKIQPAKLEDSAVYLCASSTPRVGQGNYGYTFGSGTRLTVV.

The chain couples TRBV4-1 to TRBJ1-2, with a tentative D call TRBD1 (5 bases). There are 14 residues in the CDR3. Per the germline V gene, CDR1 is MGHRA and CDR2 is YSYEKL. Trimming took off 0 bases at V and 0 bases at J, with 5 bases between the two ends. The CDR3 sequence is CASSQEGPNYGYTF. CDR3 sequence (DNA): TGCGCCAGCAGCCAAGAGGGGCCTAACTATGGCTACACCTTC.

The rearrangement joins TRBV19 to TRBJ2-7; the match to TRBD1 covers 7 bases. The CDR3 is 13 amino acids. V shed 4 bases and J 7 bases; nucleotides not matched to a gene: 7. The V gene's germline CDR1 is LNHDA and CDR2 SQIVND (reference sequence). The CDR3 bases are TGTGCCAGTAGTAGTCAGGGGGTTCGGGAGCAGTACTTC. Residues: CASSSQGVREQYF.

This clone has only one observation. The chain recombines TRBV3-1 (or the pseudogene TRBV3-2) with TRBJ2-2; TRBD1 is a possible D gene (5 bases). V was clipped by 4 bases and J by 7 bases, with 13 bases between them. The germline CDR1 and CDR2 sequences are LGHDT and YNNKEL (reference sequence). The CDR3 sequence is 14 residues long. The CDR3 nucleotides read TGTGCCAGCAGCCTGCGATCGGACATCGGGGAGCTGTTTTTT. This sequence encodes CASSLRSDIGELFF.

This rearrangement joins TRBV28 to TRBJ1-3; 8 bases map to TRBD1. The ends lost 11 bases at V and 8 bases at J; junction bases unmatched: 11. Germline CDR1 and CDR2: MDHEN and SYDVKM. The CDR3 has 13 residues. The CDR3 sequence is CAGRQQGEDTIYF. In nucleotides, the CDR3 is TGTGCCGGCCGTCAACAGGGGGAGGACACCATATATTTT.

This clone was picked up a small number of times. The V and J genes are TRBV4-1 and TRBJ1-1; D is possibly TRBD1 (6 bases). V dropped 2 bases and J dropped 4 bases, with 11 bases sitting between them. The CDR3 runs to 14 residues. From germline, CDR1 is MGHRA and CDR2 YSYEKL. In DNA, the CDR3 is TGCGCCAGCAGCCAACTACAGGGTTTCACTGAAGCTTTCTTT. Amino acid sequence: CASSQLQGFTEAFF.

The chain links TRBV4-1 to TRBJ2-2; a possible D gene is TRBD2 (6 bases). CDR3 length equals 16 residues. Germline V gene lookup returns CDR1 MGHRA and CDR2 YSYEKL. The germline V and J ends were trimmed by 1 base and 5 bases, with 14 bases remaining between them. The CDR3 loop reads CASSQVPGVGTGELFF. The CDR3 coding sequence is TGCGCCAGCAGCCAAGTTCCGGGGGTCGGGACCGGGGAGCTGTTTTTT.

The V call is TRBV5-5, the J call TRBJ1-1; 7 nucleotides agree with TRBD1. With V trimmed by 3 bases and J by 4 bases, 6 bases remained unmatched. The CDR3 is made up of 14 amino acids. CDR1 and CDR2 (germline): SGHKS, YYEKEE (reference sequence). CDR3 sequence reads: CASSSTGAPTEAFF. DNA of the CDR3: TGTGCCAGCAGCTCCACAGGGGCACCCACTGAAGCTTTCTTT.

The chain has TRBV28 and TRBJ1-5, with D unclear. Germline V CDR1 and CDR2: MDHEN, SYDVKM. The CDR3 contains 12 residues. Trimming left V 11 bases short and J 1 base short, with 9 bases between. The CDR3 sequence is CAGHKSNQPQHF. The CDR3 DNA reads TGTGCCGGGCATAAAAGCAATCAGCCCCAGCATTTT.

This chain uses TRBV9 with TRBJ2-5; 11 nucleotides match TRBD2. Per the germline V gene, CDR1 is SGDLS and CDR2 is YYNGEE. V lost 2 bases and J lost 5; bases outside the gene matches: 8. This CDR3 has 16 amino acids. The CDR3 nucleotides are TGTGCCAGCAGCGTCGACGAGGGACTAGCGGCGGAGACCCAGTACTTC. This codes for CASSVDEGLAAETQYF.

The CDR3 DNA reads TGTGCCACCAGTGATTCCCAGACCTTCGCGGAGCCCCAGCATTTT. The encoded protein is CATSDSQTFAEPQHF. The chain carries TRBV24-1 and TRBJ1-5, with D hard to call. The germline CDR1 and CDR2 sequences are KGHDR and SFDVKD. The V gene lost 2 bases and the J gene lost 8 bases, with 15 bases spanning the gap. The CDR3 is made up of 15 amino acids.

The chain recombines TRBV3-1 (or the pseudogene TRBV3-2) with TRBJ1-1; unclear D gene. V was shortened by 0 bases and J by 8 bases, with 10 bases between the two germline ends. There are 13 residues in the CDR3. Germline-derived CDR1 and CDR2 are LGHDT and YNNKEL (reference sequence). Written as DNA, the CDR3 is TGTGCCAGCAGCCAAGATCTAACAGAAGAAGCTTTCTTT. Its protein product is CASSQDLTEEAFF.

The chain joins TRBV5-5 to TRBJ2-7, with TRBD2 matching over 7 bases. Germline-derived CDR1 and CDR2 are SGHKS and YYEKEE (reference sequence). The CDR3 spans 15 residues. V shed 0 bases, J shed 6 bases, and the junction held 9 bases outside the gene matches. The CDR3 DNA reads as TGTGCCAGCAGCTTGGAGGCGACTAGCTTCAGCGAGCAGTACTTC. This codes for CASSLEATSFSEQYF.

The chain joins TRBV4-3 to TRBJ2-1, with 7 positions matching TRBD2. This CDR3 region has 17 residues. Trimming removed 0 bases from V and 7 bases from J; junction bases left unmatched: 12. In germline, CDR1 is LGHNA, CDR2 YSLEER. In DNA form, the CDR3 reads TGCGCCAGCAGCCAAGATCCTGGGACTACCAAATGGAATGAGCAGTTCTTC. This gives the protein CASSQDPGTTKWNEQFF.